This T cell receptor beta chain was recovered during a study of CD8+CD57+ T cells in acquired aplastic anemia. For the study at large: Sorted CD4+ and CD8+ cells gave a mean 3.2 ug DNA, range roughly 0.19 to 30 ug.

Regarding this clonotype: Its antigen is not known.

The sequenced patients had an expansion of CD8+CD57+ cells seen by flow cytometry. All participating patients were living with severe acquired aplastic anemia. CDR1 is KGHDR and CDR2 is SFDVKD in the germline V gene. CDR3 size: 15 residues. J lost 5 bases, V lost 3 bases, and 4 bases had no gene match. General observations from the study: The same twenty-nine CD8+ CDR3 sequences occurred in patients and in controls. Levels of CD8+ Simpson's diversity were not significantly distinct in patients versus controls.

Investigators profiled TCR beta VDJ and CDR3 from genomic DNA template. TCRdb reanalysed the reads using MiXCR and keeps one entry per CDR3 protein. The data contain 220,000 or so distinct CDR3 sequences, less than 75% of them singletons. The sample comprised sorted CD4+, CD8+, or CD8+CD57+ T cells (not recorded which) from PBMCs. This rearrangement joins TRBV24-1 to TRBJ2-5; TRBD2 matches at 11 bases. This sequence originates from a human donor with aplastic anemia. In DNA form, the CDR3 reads TGTGCCACCAGTGATCTAGCGGGAGGCGGTGAGACCCAGTACTTC. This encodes CATSDLAGGGETQYF.